Below, 10 T cell receptor beta chains from the same sample are listed, as sequenced in a study of CD8 T cells in Susac syndrome (dated by TCRdb to about 2019). Libraries were constructed by the immunoSEQ multiplex PCR assay. RNA was extracted with the RNeasy kit and roughly 0.45 to 1 ug was reverse transcribed using random hexamers. TCRdb redid the processing of the public reads, applying fastp at Q25 and MiXCR, and retained in-frame beta chains. Entries are consolidated by CDR3 protein sequence, retaining the most common genes and DNA. The sample table shows roughly 150,000 distinct CDR3 sequences, and 95% to 96% are seen once. Of the sample, about 0.15% falls within the top ten clones. Sequencing input: CD8+ T cells from PBMCs. These receptors all come from a human donor with multiple sclerosis.

This clonotype was seen just once. The chain combines TRBV9 with TRBJ2-5, with no clear D. Trimming cost V 0 bases and J 4 bases, with 10 bases left between them. This CDR3 is built from 14 residues. Germline-derived CDR1 and CDR2 are SGDLS and YYNGEE. CDR3 sequence: CASSVDGVSETQYF. CDR3 bases: TGTGCCAGCAGCGTAGATGGAGTCTCAGAGACCCAGTACTTC.

The chain recombines TRBV27 with TRBJ1-2; weak D call: TRBD1 (6 bases). The CDR3 runs 15 residues. The V end lost 2 bases, the J end lost 2 bases, and 12 bases lay between the germline ends. Per germline, CDR1 MNHEY and CDR2 SMNVEV (reference sequence). CDR3 amino acids: CASSLSSGVNYGYTF. The CDR3, as DNA: TGTGCCAGCAGTTTAAGTTCAGGGGTAAACTATGGCTACACCTTC.

The chain combines TRBV3-1 with TRBJ1-1, with D maybe TRBD1 (5 bases). Per the germline V gene, CDR1 is LGHDT and CDR2 is YNNKEL (reference sequence). The CDR3 length is 14 residues. Deletions cut 3 bases from V and 5 bases from J, with 13 bases between. CDR3 amino acids: CASSQGGFLTEAFF. As DNA, the CDR3 is TGTGCCAGCAGCCAGGGGGGTTTTTTAACTGAAGCTTTCTTT.

The CDR3 nucleotides read TGTGCCACCAGCATTCGGGACTCCCAAGAGACCCAGTACTTC. Amino acids: CATSIRDSQETQYF. V usage is TRBV15 and J usage is TRBJ2-5, with D tentatively TRBD2 (6 bases). In germline, CDR1 is LNHNV, CDR2 YYDKDF (reference sequence). CDR3 length: 14 amino acids. Trimming took 4 bases from V and 1 from J, leaving 10 bases between them.

V usage is TRBV29-1 and J usage is TRBJ2-7; D ambiguous. The germline V gene has CDR1 SQVTM and CDR2 ANQGSEA. Trimming shortened V by 3 bases and J by 7 bases, and 16 bases separated the two germline ends. The CDR3 is 13 residues long. The CDR3 DNA follows: TGCAGCGTTGATGGGCCGCGTGAAAGGGAGCAGTACGTC. Translating gives CSVDGPREREQYV.

J is TRBJ2-5 and V is TRBV27; D call uncertain. V lost 4 bases and J 1 base, leaving 10 bases between the germline ends. CDR1 and CDR2 (germline): MNHEY, SMNVEV (reference sequence). This CDR3 spans 14 amino acids. The CDR3 bases are TGTGCCAGCAGTTCCTTAGACATCCAAGAGACCCAGTACTTC. Protein: CASSSLDIQETQYF.

The CDR3 reads CATGSNRINTGELFF. Written as DNA, the CDR3 is TGTGCCACCGGATCGAACAGGATTAACACCGGGGAGCTGTTTTTT. V and J are TRBV13 and TRBJ2-2; maybe TRBD1 (5 bases). V gave up 10 bases and J gave up 2 bases, with 17 bases separating them. The length of the CDR3 is 15 residues. Germline V gives CDR1 PRHDT, CDR2 FYEKMQ (reference sequence). The complete variable domain, with remaining parts taken from reference TRBV13 and TRBJ2-2, reads AAGVIQSPRHLIKEKRETATLKCYPIPRHDTVYWYQQGPGQDPQFLISFYEKMQSDKGSIPDRFSAQQFSDYHSELNMSSLELGDSALYFCATGSNRINTGELFFGEGSRLTVL.

The genes are TRBV2 and TRBJ1-2, with 7 bases matching TRBD1. The CDR3 covers 13 residues. V lost 9 bases and J lost 13; bases outside the gene matches: 17. In germline, CDR1 is SNHLY, CDR2 FYNNEI. The CDR3 reads CASEPGQPRFVTF. The CDR3 nucleotides are TGTGCCAGTGAGCCGGGACAGCCGCGTTTCGTCACCTTC.

The genes are TRBV30 and TRBJ2-1; D ambiguous. This CDR3 contains 10 residues. Trimming shortened V by 5 bases and J by 5 bases, and 4 bases separated the two germline ends. Looked up from germline, CDR1 is GTSNPN and CDR2 is SVGIG (reference sequence). CDR3 sequence reads: CAWYDNEQFF. CDR3 DNA sequence: TGTGCCTGGTACGACAATGAGCAGTTCTTC.

The DNA for the CDR3 is TGTGCCAGCAGCTTAGCGGGAACTAGGGATGGCTACACCTTC. It codes for CASSLAGTRDGYTF. V is TRBV7-2 and J is TRBJ1-2; D ambiguous. Germline values: CDR1 SGHTA, CDR2 FQGNSA. The CDR3 is 14 residues long. Trimming took off 0 bases at V and 6 bases at J, with 11 bases between the two ends. Full variable domain (outside the CDR3, taken from reference TRBV7-2 and TRBJ1-2): GAGVSQSPSNKVTEKGKDVELRCDPISGHTALYWYRQSLGQGLEFLIYFQGNSAPDKSGLPSDRFSAERTGGSVSTLTIQRTQQEDSAVYLCASSLAGTRDGYTFGSGTRLTVV.